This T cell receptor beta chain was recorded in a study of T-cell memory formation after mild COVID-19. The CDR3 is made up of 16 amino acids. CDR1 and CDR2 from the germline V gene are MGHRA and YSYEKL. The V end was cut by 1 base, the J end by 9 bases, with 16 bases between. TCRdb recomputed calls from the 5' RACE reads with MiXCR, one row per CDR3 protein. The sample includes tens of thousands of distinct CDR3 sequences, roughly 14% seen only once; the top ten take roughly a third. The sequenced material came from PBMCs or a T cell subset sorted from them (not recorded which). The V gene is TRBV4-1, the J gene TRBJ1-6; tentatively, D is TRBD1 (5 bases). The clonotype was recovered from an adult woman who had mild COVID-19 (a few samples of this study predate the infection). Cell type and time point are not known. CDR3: CASSQVGRGDSSPLHF. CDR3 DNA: TGCGCCAGCAGCCAAGTGGGTAGGGGTGACAGTTCACCCCTCCACTTT.